These 29 T cell receptor beta chains share one sample of origin, sequenced in a study of Graves' ophthalmopathy and Graves' hyperthyroidism. Using RNA transcripts, the TCR beta CDR3 regions were amplified. Investigators did first-round RT-PCR with HTBI primers, then second-round multiplex PCR. Each CDR3 protein gets one entry after TCRdb re-called the multiplex PCR reads with MiXCR. The sample includes approximately 640,000 distinct CDR3 sequences, approximately 39% of them seen just once. Sequencing used peripheral blood. Every receptor here comes from an adult man with Graves' ophthalmopathy.

The CDR3 DNA sequence: TGCAGCGTTGAAGTAGGACGGTTGGCAGAGACCCAGTACTTC. Translated: CSVEVGRLAETQYF. The chain joins TRBV29-1 to TRBJ2-5; D ambiguous. Germline CDR1 reads SQVTM; CDR2 reads ANQGSEA. The CDR3 totals 14 residues. V was cut by 1 base and J by 4 bases, with 13 bases left in between.

This chain connects TRBV19 to TRBJ1-4; D not certain. The V and J ends lost 9 bases and 7 bases respectively, with 21 bases between them. The CDR3 extends over 15 amino acids. Looked up from germline, CDR1 is LNHDA and CDR2 is SQIVND (reference sequence). The CDR3 spells CASSSRGGSSEKLFF. The DNA of the CDR3 is TGTGCCAGCAGTTCCCGGGGAGGGTCGAGTGAAAAACTGTTTTTT. The entire variable domain, with the rest obtained from reference TRBV19 and TRBJ1-4, is as follows: DGGITQSPKYLFRKEGQNVTLSCEQNLNHDAMYWYRQDPGQGLRLIYYSQIVNDFQKGDIAEGYSVSREKKESFPLTVTSAQKNPTAFYLCASSSRGGSSEKLFFGSGTQLSVL.

This clonotype was observed a few times. The chain couples TRBV7-9 to TRBJ1-1; maybe TRBD1 (6 bases). The CDR3 covers 16 residues. Germline V gene data show CDR1 as SEHNR and CDR2 as FQNEAQ (reference sequence). Trimming took 2 bases from V and 4 from J, leaving 17 bases between them. The CDR3 bases are TGTGCCAGCAGCTTATGGCGGTCAGGGGTGGGCACTGAAGCTTTCTTT. Amino acids: CASSLWRSGVGTEAFF.

This clonotype appeared many times. The chain uses TRBV19 and TRBJ1-4; TRBD1 agrees at 7 bases. The V gene's germline CDR1 is LNHDA and CDR2 SQIVND (reference sequence). Trimming at V came to 1 base and at J to 0 bases, leaving 11 bases not matched to a gene. The CDR3 sequence is 19 residues long. The CDR3 DNA reads as TGTGCCAGTAGTATAGCGTACCCGGGACAGCCTGCAACTAATGAAAAACTGTTTTTT. Amino acid sequence: CASSIAYPGQPATNEKLFF.

This clonotype was counted ten times or more. The genes are TRBV29-1 and TRBJ2-7; D remains ambiguous. From germline, CDR1 is SQVTM and CDR2 ANQGSEA. The CDR3 runs 13 residues. V lost 4 bases and J lost 0, with 10 bases in between. CDR3 sequence (DNA): TGCAGCGTTGGGGTGGATAGCTCCTACGAGCAGTACTTC. It encodes CSVGVDSSYEQYF.

This clonotype was recorded at least ten times. The chain is built from TRBV6-1 and TRBJ1-5; 8 bases agree with TRBD1. V lost 5 bases, J lost 0 bases, and 9 bases stayed unmatched. Germline V gene lookup returns CDR1 MNHNS and CDR2 SASEGT. The CDR3 extends over 17 amino acids. The CDR3 spells CASSTGTGRISNQPQHF. CDR3 DNA sequence: TGTGCCAGCAGTACCGGGACAGGCAGAATTAGCAATCAGCCCCAGCATTTT.

This clonotype was found many times. The gene calls are TRBV25-1 and TRBJ1-6, with no clear D. CDR3 length: 12 amino acids. Trimming removed 0 bases at V and 10 bases at J, with 4 bases between. Germline V gene data show CDR1 as MGHDK and CDR2 as SYGVNS. In DNA, the CDR3 is TGTGCCAGCAGTGAATATGAGTCACCCCTCCACTTT. Its protein is CASSEYESPLHF.

In this sample, this clonotype turned up a few times. The genes are TRBV4-3 and TRBJ1-2; 7 nucleotides match TRBD1. Trimming cost V 0 bases and J 0 bases; bases outside gene matches: 10. CDR1 and CDR2 from the germline V gene are LGHNA and YSLEER. CDR3 size: 18 residues. The CDR3 nucleotides are TGCGCCAGCAGCCAAGAAAAGGGACAGCTATTACCTAACTATGGCTACACCTTC. Encoded protein: CASSQEKGQLLPNYGYTF.

The sample holds many counts of this clonotype. This chain joins TRBV9 and TRBJ2-7; 7 nucleotides match TRBD1. With V trimmed by 5 bases and J by 3 bases, 11 bases remained unmatched. The length of the CDR3 is 15 residues. Germline V lookup: CDR1 SGDLS, CDR2 YYNGEE. In DNA, the CDR3 is TGTGCCAGCAGTGGAGAGAGGGACAGCCTCTACGAGCAGTACTTC. This codes for CASSGERDSLYEQYF.

Ten or more counts support this clonotype. V usage is TRBV20-1 and J usage is TRBJ2-7, with a tentative D call TRBD1 (6 bases). V lost 5 bases and J 1 base, leaving 15 bases between the germline ends. CDR1 is DFQATT and CDR2 is SNEGSKA in the germline V gene (reference sequence). There are 14 residues in the CDR3. The CDR3: CSARYNRESYEQYF. The CDR3, as DNA: TGCAGTGCTCGATATAACAGGGAATCCTACGAGCAGTACTTC.

This clonotype was recorded at least ten times. The J gene is TRBJ1-2, the V gene TRBV9; the D is unclear. The CDR3 is 17 amino acids. Trimming shortened V by 5 bases and J by 7 bases, and 27 bases separated the two germline ends. Germline CDR1 SGDLS, CDR2 YYNGEE. CDR3 amino acids: CASSHTDLTGDNGGYTF. The DNA for the CDR3 is TGTGCCAGCAGTCATACTGATCTTACGGGCGATAATGGTGGCTACACCTTC.

This clonotype was detected many times. The V and J genes are TRBV19 and TRBJ1-3; D unclear. Germline V lookup: CDR1 LNHDA, CDR2 SQIVND (reference sequence). The length of the CDR3 is 15 residues. The V gene lost 5 bases and the J gene lost 1 base, with 12 bases spanning the gap. The CDR3 here is CASSGTGISGNTIYF. CDR3 DNA: TGTGCCAGTAGTGGAACGGGGATTTCTGGAAACACCATATATTTT.

This clonotype was seen a handful of times. This chain uses TRBV6-6 with TRBJ2-5, with D hard to call. The CDR3 is 16 residues long. Trimming shortened V by 2 bases and J by 5 bases, and 18 bases separated the two germline ends. CDR1 MNHNY and CDR2 SVGAGI come from the germline V gene (reference sequence). The CDR3 loop reads CASSYLGLDGIETQYF. CDR3 bases: TGTGCCAGCAGTTACCTCGGGCTAGATGGGATCGAGACCCAGTACTTC.

The chain carries TRBV7-8 and TRBJ1-4; 10 nucleotides match TRBD1. Germline V gene lookup returns CDR1 SGHVS and CDR2 FQNEAQ. The CDR3 is 15 amino acids. V dropped 5 bases and J dropped 9; count of bases not matched to a gene: 9. The CDR3 region is CASSAPGTGDKKLFF. For the CDR3, the DNA is TGTGCCAGCAGCGCCCCCGGGACAGGGGACAAAAAACTGTTTTTT.

The CDR3 is CATSAPGSGANVLTF. The DNA for the CDR3 is TGTGCCACCAGTGCTCCAGGGTCTGGGGCCAACGTCCTGACTTTC. This chain joins TRBV24-1 and TRBJ2-6; possibly TRBD1 for D (5 bases). Germline-derived CDR1 and CDR2 are KGHDR and SFDVKD. Trimming took 5 bases from V and 1 from J, leaving 8 bases between them. This CDR3 has 15 amino acids.

This clonotype turned up a few times. The chain couples TRBV11-2 to TRBJ1-6; D is undetermined. Between the trimmed V and J ends, which lost 5 bases and 12 bases, there was a span of 11 bases. Germline CDR1 SGHAT, CDR2 FQNNGV. This CDR3 contains 12 residues. The CDR3 DNA sequence: TGTGCCAGCAGCCGGGGAGCCCGACCCCTCCACTTT. Amino acids: CASSRGARPLHF.

This clonotype has a count of ten or more. CDR3 residues: CASSLPAGRGNTEAFF. In DNA form, the CDR3 reads TGTGCCAGCAGCTTGCCGGCAGGTCGGGGGAACACTGAAGCTTTCTTT. This sequence joins TRBV5-8 and TRBJ1-1; D not certain. Trimming took 1 base from V and 1 from J, leaving 14 bases between them. CDR1 and CDR2 (germline): SGHTS, YDEGEE. CDR3 length equals 16 residues.

The J gene is TRBJ1-5, the V gene TRBV14; 8 bases agree with TRBD1. Germline assignment: CDR1 SGHDN and CDR2 FVKESK. The V segment lost 6 bases and the J segment 11 bases; nucleotides outside the gene matches: 6. The CDR3 is 12 amino acids. The CDR3 region has the DNA TGTGCCAGCAGTGACAGGGGAAGTACCCAGCATTTT. Its translation: CASSDRGSTQHF.

This chain links TRBV14 with TRBJ2-5; D may be TRBD1 or TRBD2 (5 bases each). Germline loops: CDR1 SGHDN, CDR2 FVKESK. V lost 6 bases and J lost 1, with 18 bases in between. CDR3 size: 16 residues. For the CDR3, the DNA is TGTGCCAGCAGTGCTAACTTTGGGACGGTCCAAGAGACCCAGTACTTC. Its protein product is CASSANFGTVQETQYF.

This clonotype was counted a few times. The chain combines TRBV20-1 with TRBJ2-7; D unclear. Per germline, CDR1 DFQATT and CDR2 SNEGSKA (reference sequence). The length of the CDR3 is 13 residues. Trimming pared 0 bases from V and 1 base from J, leaving 7 bases between. The CDR3 region is CSARDFRSYEQYF. In nucleotides, the CDR3 is TGCAGTGCTAGAGATTTCAGGTCCTACGAGCAGTACTTC.

This clonotype appeared a single time. The V and J genes are TRBV6-5 and TRBJ2-7; 10 nucleotides match TRBD2. The CDR3 runs 17 residues. With V trimmed by 6 bases and J by 1 base, 12 bases remained unmatched. CDR1 and CDR2 from the germline V gene are MNHEY and SVGAGI. This CDR3 reads CASSKGSGGLSSYEQYF. CDR3 in DNA: TGTGCCAGCAGCAAAGGTAGCGGGGGGCTTTCATCCTACGAGCAGTACTTC.

This clonotype was seen repeatedly, ten times or more. The chain links TRBV10-3 to TRBJ2-7; D is unresolved. Germline lookup yields CDR1 ENHRY and CDR2 SYGVKD. The CDR3 is 13 residues long. Trimming stripped 0 bases from V and 1 base from J, with 4 bases between. This CDR3 reads CAISESSSYEQYF. The CDR3 DNA reads as TGTGCCATCAGTGAGTCGTCTTCCTACGAGCAGTACTTC.

The rearrangement joins TRBV10-3 to TRBJ2-3; 8 nucleotides agree with TRBD2. Germline V gives CDR1 ENHRY, CDR2 SYGVKD. CDR3 length: 15 residues. Trimming cost V 10 bases and J 0 bases; bases outside gene matches: 9. CDR3 loop: CASSRTSLSTDTQYF. The CDR3 DNA reads as TGTGCCAGCAGCCGGACTAGCCTTAGCACAGATACGCAGTATTTT.

V gene TRBV9 combines with J gene TRBJ1-1; maybe TRBD1 (5 bases). CDR3 length: 13 residues. Trimming shortened V by 4 bases and J by 10 bases, and 17 bases separated the two germline ends. Germline lookup yields CDR1 SGDLS and CDR2 YYNGEE. The CDR3 loop reads CASSTSSWGGAFF. The CDR3 DNA sequence: TGTGCCAGCAGCACCTCCTCGTGGGGGGGAGCTTTCTTT.

In its sample, this clonotype was seen a few times. The V and J genes are TRBV7-8 and TRBJ1-2, with D unclear. CDR3 size: 14 residues. CDR1 is SGHVS and CDR2 is FQNEAQ in the germline V gene. Trimming left V 3 bases short and J 1 base short, with 9 bases between. Written as DNA, the CDR3 is TGTGCCAGCAGCTTGTGGCAGAGTAACTATGGCTACACCTTC. It specifies CASSLWQSNYGYTF.

This clonotype showed up just a few times. CDR3: CASSPSKGQGPNTEAFF. CDR3 DNA sequence: TGTGCCAGCAGTCCATCCAAAGGACAGGGCCCCAACACTGAAGCTTTCTTT. The chain links TRBV12-3 or TRBV12-4 to TRBJ1-1; 8 bases are a match to TRBD1. This CDR3 has 17 amino acids. With V trimmed by 5 bases and J by 2 bases, 13 bases remained unmatched.

In regard to this clonotype: A read error may explain this, as a much larger clone is one base away. The genes are TRBV7-9 and TRBJ2-7; no definite D call. This CDR3 has 12 residues. Germline V gene lookup returns CDR1 SEHNR and CDR2 FQNEAQ (reference sequence). The CDR3 region is CSVGHGGYEQYF. As DNA, the CDR3 is TGTTCAGTTGGGCACGGTGGCTACGAGCAGTACTTC. Full variable domain (outside the CDR3, taken from reference TRBV7-9 and TRBJ2-7): DTGVSQNPRHKITKRGQNVTFRCDPISEHNRLYWYRQTLGQGPEFLTYFQNEAQLEKSRLLSDRFSAERPKGSFSTLEIQRTEQGDSAMYLCSVGHGGYEQYFGPGTRLTVT.

For the CDR3, the DNA is TGCAGTGCTAGAGGCAGCTCAGGGGGTGTAGATACGCAGTATTTT. Protein: CSARGSSGGVDTQYF. J is TRBJ2-3 and V is TRBV20-1, with 7 bases fitting TRBD1. Germline CDR1 DFQATT, CDR2 SNEGSKA (reference sequence). This CDR3 region has 15 residues. V gave up 1 base and J gave up 5 bases; unmatched junction bases: 9.

This clonotype has ten or more counts. The genes are TRBV20-1 and TRBJ2-5; the D gene is possibly TRBD2 (6 bases). Looked up from germline, CDR1 is DFQATT and CDR2 is SNEGSKA (reference sequence). Trimming pared 0 bases from V and 0 bases from J, leaving 8 bases between. The CDR3 is 14 residues long. CDR3 DNA sequence: TGCAGTGCTAGAGATGGGGGGTACCAAGAGACCCAGTACTTC. Amino acid sequence: CSARDGGYQETQYF.